Presented here are 10 T cell receptor beta chains from one specimen sequenced in a study of blood T cell repertoires in COVID-19. The assay was immunoSEQ multiplex PCR, and TCRdb's table has in-frame clones only and misses some. The sample holds roughly 500,000 clones, around 87% seen once. Input material: PBMCs or T cells enriched from blood (not recorded which). All receptors derive from a woman in her thirties or forties who had recovered from COVID-19.

V is TRBV4-2 and J is TRBJ2-1, with 12 positions matching TRBD2. V dropped 1 base and J dropped 8; count of bases not matched to a gene: 6. This CDR3 spans 16 amino acids. Looked up from germline, CDR1 is LGHNA and CDR2 is YNFKEQ. This CDR3 reads CASSQVDLAGGDEQFF. DNA of the CDR3: TGTGCCAGCAGCCAAGTGGATCTAGCGGGAGGGGATGAGCAGTTCTTC.

The CDR3 loop is CASSQEVNLARNEQFF. DNA of the CDR3: TGCGCCAGCAGCCAAGAGGTCAATCTAGCGAGGAATGAGCAGTTCTTC. The chain recombines TRBV4-3 with TRBJ2-1; a weak D match, TRBD2 (6 bases). Germline assignment: CDR1 LGHNA and CDR2 YSLEER. Trimming took off 0 bases at V and 7 bases at J, with 16 bases between the two ends. This CDR3 spans 16 amino acids.

This chain links TRBV6-5 with TRBJ1-1, with D unresolved. V gave up 1 base and J gave up 4 bases, with 7 bases separating them. Germline V CDR1 and CDR2: MNHEY, SVGAGI. This CDR3 comprises 13 residues. The CDR3 protein is CASSYFGSTEAFF. In nucleotides, the CDR3 is TGTGCCAGCAGTTACTTCGGGTCCACTGAAGCTTTCTTT.

V gene TRBV5-1 combines with J gene TRBJ2-1, with D perhaps TRBD2 (5 bases). Germline V gives CDR1 SGHRS, CDR2 YFSETQ. Trimming took 8 bases from V and 7 from J, leaving 7 bases between them. This CDR3 comprises 10 residues. The CDR3 is CASGENEQFF. The CDR3 DNA sequence: TGCGCCAGTGGGGAGAATGAGCAGTTCTTC.

This clone appeared once. CDR3 bases: TGTGCCAGTAGTCGGACTAGCGGGAGGGACCTCTACAATGAGCAGTTCTTC. Translated, it gives CASSRTSGRDLYNEQFF. This rearrangement joins TRBV19 to TRBJ2-1; TRBD2 aligns across 15 bases. CDR1 and CDR2 (germline): LNHDA, SQIVND (reference sequence). V lost 5 bases, J lost 3 bases, and 5 bases stayed unmatched. The length of the CDR3 is 17 residues.

CDR3 amino acids: CATSPRGRNQPQHF. The CDR3 DNA reads TGTGCCACCAGCCCCCGAGGGAGGAATCAGCCCCAGCATTTT. The J gene is TRBJ1-5, the V gene TRBV15; D remains ambiguous. This CDR3 spans 14 amino acids. The V and J ends lost 5 bases and 4 bases respectively, with 12 bases between them. Germline CDR1 is LNHNV and CDR2 is YYDKDF (reference sequence). The complete variable domain, with remaining parts taken from reference TRBV15 and TRBJ1-5, reads DAMVIQNPRYQVTQFGKPVTLSCSQTLNHNVMYWYQQKSSQAPKLLFHYYDKDFNNEADTPDNFQSRRPNTSFCFLDIRSPGLGDTAMYLCATSPRGRNQPQHFGDGTRLSIL.

The chain carries TRBV14 and TRBJ2-3; D is unclear. The CDR3 consists of 16 residues. In germline, CDR1 is SGHDN, CDR2 FVKESK. Trimming pared 0 bases from V and 4 bases from J, leaving 14 bases between. CDR3: CASSQDGLRWADTQYF. The CDR3, as DNA: TGTGCCAGCAGCCAAGATGGGCTTCGGTGGGCAGATACGCAGTATTTT.

This clone was detected only once. This chain links TRBV5-5 with TRBJ2-1; TRBD2 matches at 8 bases. CDR1 is SGHKS, CDR2 YYEKEE, per germline (reference sequence). V lost 2 bases to trimming and J lost 5 bases; unmatched junction nucleotides: 3. There are 14 residues in the CDR3. In DNA form, the CDR3 reads TGTGCCAGCAGCTTCGGGACTAGAGACAATGAGCAGTTCTTC. This translates into CASSFGTRDNEQFF.

This chain links TRBV27 with TRBJ2-4; tentatively, D is TRBD1 (6 bases). The CDR3 runs 14 residues. V lost 2 bases and J 8 bases, leaving 13 bases between the germline ends. CDR1 and CDR2 (germline): MNHEY, SMNVEV (reference sequence). The CDR3 loop reads CASSLLARGDIQYF. In DNA form, the CDR3 reads TGTGCCAGCAGTTTACTAGCCAGGGGTGACATTCAGTACTTC.

The chain combines TRBV3-1 (or the pseudogene TRBV3-2) with TRBJ1-4; TRBD1 is a possible D gene (5 bases). The CDR3 runs 13 residues. Trimming stripped 4 bases from V and 10 bases from J, with 13 bases between. Germline V gene sequence: CDR1 LGHDT, CDR2 YNNKEL (reference sequence). In nucleotides, the CDR3 is TGTGCCAGCAGCCTATCAGGGAAGGGAAAACTGTTTTTT. Its translation is CASSLSGKGKLFF.